This entry lists 5 T cell receptor beta chains sequenced from one sample in a study of CD8 T cells in ankylosing spondylitis. TCRdb recomputed calls from the 5' RACE reads with MiXCR, one row per CDR3 protein. The table includes approximately 110,000 distinct CDR3 sequences, around 24% detected once. Sequencing was carried out using synovial fluid, either unsorted or a sorted T cell fraction (not recorded which). The receptors were gathered from a male donor with ankylosing spondylitis.

This clonotype occurred a few times. This sequence joins TRBV12-3 or TRBV12-4 and TRBJ2-3, with D tentatively TRBD1 (5 bases). The CDR3 has 13 residues. The V and J ends lost 6 bases and 4 bases respectively, with 11 bases between them. CDR3 nucleotides: TGTGCCAGCAGGACAGACAGTGCAGATACGCAGTATTTT. Translation: CASRTDSADTQYF.

CDR3 residues: CASSVGANTGELFF. The CDR3 coding sequence is TGTGCCAGCAGTGTTGGGGCGAACACCGGGGAGCTGTTTTTT. The chain has TRBV2 and TRBJ2-2; D remains ambiguous. V was shortened by 4 bases and J by 0 bases, with 6 bases between the two germline ends. Germline lookup yields CDR1 SNHLY and CDR2 FYNNEI. The CDR3 is 14 residues long.

With regard to this clonotype: A junction boundary mismatches the germline segment, possibly from a read error. The genes are TRBV6-1 and TRBJ1-2; TRBD1 aligns across 8 bases. CDR3 size: 13 residues. CDR1 and CDR2 (germline): MNHNS, SASEGT. The CDR3 DNA is TGTGCCAGCAGGGAAGACAGGGGAGGCGGCTACACCTTC. As protein: CASREDRGGGYTF.

The J gene is TRBJ1-1, the V gene TRBV7-9; a possible D gene is TRBD1 (5 bases). In germline, CDR1 is SEHNR, CDR2 FQNEAQ (reference sequence). The CDR3 totals 13 residues. Trimming took off 5 bases at V and 11 bases at J, with 18 bases between the two ends. CDR3 DNA sequence: TGTGCCAGCAGCAAAACGCCGGGGGAGGACGCTTTCTTT. Amino acid sequence: CASSKTPGEDAFF.

This chain joins TRBV5-5 and TRBJ2-3; 10 bases match TRBD1. This CDR3 region has 16 residues. The V and J ends lost 4 bases and 3 bases, in that order; junction bases with no gene match: 8. CDR1 and CDR2 (germline): SGHKS, YYEKEE (reference sequence). The CDR3, as DNA: TGTGCCAGCAGCATCGGCCCGGGACAGGGGACAGATACGCAGTATTTT. Its protein is CASSIGPGQGTDTQYF.